This TCR beta chain is from a study of high-grade serous ovarian cancer treatment subgroups. Study conclusions and caveats: Repertoire similarity ranged roughly 0.1 to 0.85 between tumors of one patient. Bulk tumor TCR sequencing gave no spatial information. TCR relatedness rose with neoantigen level and trended with mutation load. Only CDR3 was analyzed; CDR1 and CDR2 were not.

In the case of this clone: Its cognate antigen is unknown.

V was pared by 8 bases and J by 8 bases, with 9 bases of the junction left unmatched. Germline V CDR1 and CDR2: SNHLY, FYNNEI. The CDR3 runs to 13 residues. Generated by immunoSEQ multiplex PCR, the TCRdb table keeps only in-frame clones and is missing some. Among approximately 9,600 clones listed, 72% were seen once. The tumor samples were collected prior to definitive surgery or chemotherapy. This receptor was taken from a human donor with high-grade serous ovarian cancer. This sequence joins TRBV2 and TRBJ2-4; 7 bases match TRBD1. Sequenced sample: tumor tissue. The CDR3 DNA follows: TGTGCCAGCCACAGGGGTGTGGTCGACATTCAGTACTTC. Its translation: CASHRGVVDIQYF.